This TCR beta chain is drawn from a study of cytomegalovirus exposure and HLA in healthy donors. It was with 60 Vbeta and 13 Jbeta primers that the PCR ran. Some clones are missing from TCRdb's copy, which holds only in-frame ones; the method was immunoSEQ multiplex PCR. The data contain more than 130,000 clones, 80% of them singletons. The TCR originated in a man aged 30-40 years in good health and CMV-seronegative. Sequenced material: PBMCs.

This chain's CDR3 is CSVEDLQGSGYTF. CDR3 nucleotide sequence: TGCAGCGTTGAAGATCTACAGGGTAGCGGCTACACCTTC. The J gene is TRBJ1-2, the V gene TRBV29-1, with D maybe TRBD1 (6 bases). CDR3 length equals 13 residues. Trimming pared 0 bases from V and 8 bases from J, leaving 13 bases between. Germline loops: CDR1 SQVTM, CDR2 ANQGSEA.